What follows are 18 T cell receptor beta chains derived from one specimen sequenced in a study of T cell responses to AZD1222 COVID-19 vaccine. TCRdb keeps only in-frame clones here, not all; method: immunoSEQ multiplex PCR. Here the sample spans 100,000 or so clones, over 80% being singletons. Sequenced here: peripheral blood, sampled 28 days after the second AZD1222 dose. The receptor set was obtained from an adult who received the AZD1222 COVID-19 vaccine.

The genes are TRBV7-2 and TRBJ1-1; 7 bases line up with TRBD1. The CDR3 is made up of 13 amino acids. CDR1 SGHTA and CDR2 FQGNSA come from the germline V gene. After removal of 5 bases from V and 6 bases from J, the junction contained 6 bases not matched to a gene. The CDR3 is CASSKDRDSEAFF. CDR3 DNA sequence: TGTGCCAGCAGCAAAGACAGGGATTCTGAAGCTTTCTTT.

V and J are TRBV28 and TRBJ1-2, with 7 bases identical to TRBD1. This CDR3 contains 14 residues. The V gene's germline CDR1 is MDHEN and CDR2 SYDVKM. J was trimmed by 6 bases and V by 4 bases; bases with no gene match: 8. The CDR3 protein is CASSSGGTEDGYTF. The CDR3 nucleotides are TGTGCCAGCAGTTCGGGGGGGACAGAGGATGGCTACACCTTC.

The J gene is TRBJ2-7, the V gene TRBV5-1; possible D gene TRBD1, 7 bases. The V gene lost 6 bases and the J gene lost 3 bases, with 16 bases spanning the gap. Germline CDR1 is SGHRS and CDR2 is YFSETQ. CDR3 length: 14 residues. The CDR3 bases are TGCGCCAGCACCCCGGGGGCAGGGGGCTACGAGCAGTACTTC. Translated: CASTPGAGGYEQYF.

The J gene is TRBJ1-2, the V gene TRBV28, with 9 bases aligning to TRBD1. In germline, CDR1 is MDHEN, CDR2 SYDVKM. The V and J ends lost 8 bases and 4 bases, in that order; junction bases with no gene match: 11. The CDR3 is made up of 15 amino acids. CDR3 loop: CASDHRQGVGYGYTF. CDR3 DNA sequence: TGTGCCAGCGATCATAGACAGGGGGTGGGCTATGGCTACACCTTC.

The chain combines TRBV27 with TRBJ1-2; D perhaps matches TRBD1 (5 bases). The CDR3 is 13 amino acids. Germline V lookup: CDR1 MNHEY, CDR2 SMNVEV (reference sequence). V was cut by 3 bases and J by 8 bases, with 13 bases left in between. The CDR3 sequence is CASSFGGGIGYTF. Here the CDR3 DNA reads TGTGCCAGCAGTTTCGGGGGGGGTATCGGCTACACCTTC.

The chain uses TRBV7-9 and TRBJ1-1, with D unclear. Germline-derived CDR1 and CDR2 are SEHNR and FQNEAQ (reference sequence). Trimming stripped 7 bases from V and 1 base from J, with 10 bases between. The CDR3 extends over 13 amino acids. The CDR3 nucleotides read TGTGCCAGCACCCCAACCGAGAACACTGAAGCTTTCTTT. Amino acids: CASTPTENTEAFF. The full variable domain, its missing parts supplied by reference TRBV7-9 and TRBJ1-1, is DTGVSQNPRHKITKRGQNVTFRCDPISEHNRLYWYRQTLGQGPEFLTYFQNEAQLEKSRLLSDRFSAERPKGSFSTLEIQRTEQGDSAMYLCASTPTENTEAFFGQGTRLTVV.

The chain uses TRBV3-1 (or the pseudogene TRBV3-2) and TRBJ2-4; D not resolved. The CDR3 extends over 14 amino acids. The V end lost 2 bases, the J end lost 0 bases, and 5 bases lay between the germline ends. Looked up from germline, CDR1 is LGHDT and CDR2 is YNNKEL (reference sequence). In DNA, the CDR3 is TGTGCCAGCAGCCAATCTCTAGCCAAAAACATTCAGTACTTC. Its translation is CASSQSLAKNIQYF.

The J gene is TRBJ1-6, the V gene TRBV18; D not resolved. Germline V gene lookup returns CDR1 KGHSH and CDR2 LQKENI. V was trimmed by 1 base and J by 0 bases, leaving 4 bases between them. There are 15 residues in the CDR3. The CDR3 nucleotides are TGTGCCAGCTCACCACAGAGCTCCTATAATTCACCCCTCCACTTT. Its protein product is CASSPQSSYNSPLHF.

This rearrangement joins TRBV7-8 to TRBJ2-1; D unresolved. V lost 3 bases, J lost 0 bases, and 6 bases lay in between. CDR1 and CDR2 (germline): SGHVS, FQNEAQ. The CDR3 has 14 amino acids. This CDR3 reads CASSLGSSYNEQFF. In DNA form, the CDR3 reads TGTGCCAGCAGCTTGGGCAGCTCCTACAATGAGCAGTTCTTC.

The chain recombines TRBV29-1 with TRBJ2-7; 15 bases line up with TRBD2. CDR3 length: 16 amino acids. Germline lookup yields CDR1 SQVTM and CDR2 ANQGSEA. Trimming at V came to 6 bases and at J to 7 bases, leaving 13 bases not matched to a gene. The CDR3 nucleotides read TGCAGCGTCCTCGGACTAGCGGGAGGGTCTTCAGTGGAGCAGTACTTC. It encodes CSVLGLAGGSSVEQYF.

J is TRBJ1-1 and V is TRBV12-3 or TRBV12-4; D ambiguous. This CDR3 spans 11 amino acids. The germline V and J ends were trimmed by 3 bases and 7 bases, with 6 bases remaining between them. CDR3 nucleotide sequence: TGTGCCAGCAGTTTGGGGAATGAAGCTTTCTTT. Translating gives CASSLGNEAFF.

The chain has TRBV5-6 and TRBJ2-7; D call uncertain. In germline, CDR1 is SGHDT, CDR2 YYEEEE. V lost 5 bases to trimming and J lost 5 bases, with 17 bases between them. CDR3 size: 14 residues. The CDR3 here is CASSTLVRRDEQYF. CDR3 nucleotides: TGTGCCAGCAGTACGTTGGTCCGCCGGGACGAGCAGTACTTC.

This chain uses TRBV18 with TRBJ1-2, with TRBD1 as a possible D gene (6 bases). The V gene's germline CDR1 is KGHSH and CDR2 LQKENI. The CDR3 is 16 amino acids. Trimming left V 7 bases short and J 3 bases short, with 21 bases between. The CDR3 spells CASYRPLDSRHYGYTF. In nucleotides, the CDR3 is TGTGCCAGCTACCGACCGCTGGACAGTCGGCACTATGGCTACACCTTC.

V usage is TRBV7-2 and J usage is TRBJ1-6, with D uncertain. Deletions cut 5 bases from V and 8 bases from J, with 13 bases between. CDR1 and CDR2 from the germline V gene are SGHTA and FQGNSA. This CDR3 is 14 amino acids long. CDR3: CASSRDPLYSPLHF. For the CDR3, the DNA is TGTGCCAGCAGCCGCGACCCCCTGTATTCACCCCTCCACTTT.

This chain joins TRBV30 and TRBJ1-3, with D hard to call. The V end lost 5 bases, the J end lost 0 bases, and 11 bases lay between the germline ends. CDR1 is GTSNPN and CDR2 is SVGIG in the germline V gene (reference sequence). This CDR3 contains 14 residues. DNA for the CDR3: TGTGCCTGGGGTCGGGCCTTCTCTGGAAACACCATATATTTT. Its translation is CAWGRAFSGNTIYF.

This chain uses TRBV10-3 with TRBJ2-1, with 10 bases identical to TRBD2. This CDR3 spans 14 amino acids. Germline V lookup: CDR1 ENHRY, CDR2 SYGVKD. The trim removed 4 bases at V and 8 bases at J, leaving 5 bases unmatched. CDR3 bases: TGTGCCATCAGTGTCGGGCTAGCGGGAGATGAGCAGTTCTTC. Encoded protein: CAISVGLAGDEQFF.

This clone was picked up one time. The chain recombines TRBV28 with TRBJ1-6, with D tentatively TRBD1 (5 bases). The germline CDR1 and CDR2 sequences are MDHEN and SYDVKM. The CDR3 has 15 residues. Trimming left V 10 bases short and J 9 bases short, with 22 bases between. The CDR3: CATKALRDVSSPLHF. CDR3 coding DNA: TGTGCCACCAAAGCGCTTAGGGACGTTAGTTCACCCCTCCACTTT.

V usage is TRBV15 and J usage is TRBJ2-1; D remains ambiguous. Trimming took 8 bases from V and 3 from J, leaving 17 bases between them. CDR1 LNHNV and CDR2 YYDKDF come from the germline V gene (reference sequence). The CDR3 sequence is 15 residues long. CDR3 bases: TGTGCCACCCCGAAAGGGCGAACGTACTACAATGAGCAGTTCTTC. Amino acid sequence: CATPKGRTYYNEQFF.